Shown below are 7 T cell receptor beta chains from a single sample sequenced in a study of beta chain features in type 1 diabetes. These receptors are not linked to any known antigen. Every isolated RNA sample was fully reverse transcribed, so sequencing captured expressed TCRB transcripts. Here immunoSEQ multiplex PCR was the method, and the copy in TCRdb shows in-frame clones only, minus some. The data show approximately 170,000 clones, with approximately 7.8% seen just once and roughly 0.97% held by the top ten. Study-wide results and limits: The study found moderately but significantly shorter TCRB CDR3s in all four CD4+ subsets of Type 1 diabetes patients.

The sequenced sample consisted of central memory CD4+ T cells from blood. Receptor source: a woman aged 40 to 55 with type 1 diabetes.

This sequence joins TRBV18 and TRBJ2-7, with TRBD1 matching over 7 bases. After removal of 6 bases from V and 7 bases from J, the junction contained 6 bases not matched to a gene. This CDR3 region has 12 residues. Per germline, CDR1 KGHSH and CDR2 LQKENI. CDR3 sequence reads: CASSTDRREQYF. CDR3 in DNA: TGTGCCAGCTCCACGGACAGGCGAGAGCAGTACTTC.

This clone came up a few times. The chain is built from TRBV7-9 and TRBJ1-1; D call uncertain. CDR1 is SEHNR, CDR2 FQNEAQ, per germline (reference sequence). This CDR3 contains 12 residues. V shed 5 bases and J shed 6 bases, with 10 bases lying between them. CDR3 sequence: CASSDRVSEAFF. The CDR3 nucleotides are TGTGCCAGCAGCGATCGGGTTTCTGAAGCTTTCTTT.

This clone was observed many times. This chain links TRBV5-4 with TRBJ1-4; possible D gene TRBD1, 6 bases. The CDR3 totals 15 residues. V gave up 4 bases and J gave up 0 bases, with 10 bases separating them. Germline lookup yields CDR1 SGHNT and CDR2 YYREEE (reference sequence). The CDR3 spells CASSMTGATNEKLFF. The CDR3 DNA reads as TGTGCCAGCAGCATGACAGGAGCAACTAATGAAAAACTGTTTTTT.

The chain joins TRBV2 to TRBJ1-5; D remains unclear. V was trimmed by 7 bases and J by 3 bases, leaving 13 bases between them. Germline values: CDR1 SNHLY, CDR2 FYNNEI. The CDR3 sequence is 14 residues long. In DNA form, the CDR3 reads TGTGCCAGCACCGTGAGGGCCTACAATCAGCCCCAGCATTTT. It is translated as CASTVRAYNQPQHF.

CDR3 sequence reads: CASSPEAGLARDEQFF. The CDR3 nucleotides read TGTGCCAGCAGCCCCGAGGCGGGACTAGCGAGAGATGAGCAGTTCTTC. This chain uses TRBV5-4 with TRBJ2-1; 10 bases are a match to TRBD2. J lost 8 bases, V lost 4 bases, and 12 bases had no gene match. This CDR3 is 16 amino acids long. Germline CDR1 reads SGHNT; CDR2 reads YYREEE (reference sequence).

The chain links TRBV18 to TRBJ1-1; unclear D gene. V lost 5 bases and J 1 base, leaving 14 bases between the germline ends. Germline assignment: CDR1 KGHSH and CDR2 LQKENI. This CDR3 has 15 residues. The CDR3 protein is CASSTGRGTNTEAFF. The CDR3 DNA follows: TGTGCCAGCTCAACCGGGCGGGGAACGAACACTGAAGCTTTCTTT.

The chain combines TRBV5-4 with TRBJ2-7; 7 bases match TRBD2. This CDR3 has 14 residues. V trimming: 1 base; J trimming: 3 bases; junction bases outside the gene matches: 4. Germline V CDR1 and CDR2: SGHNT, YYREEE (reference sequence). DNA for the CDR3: TGTGCCAGCAGCTTGTCTAGCGGTATCTACGAGCAGTACTTC. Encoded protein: CASSLSSGIYEQYF.